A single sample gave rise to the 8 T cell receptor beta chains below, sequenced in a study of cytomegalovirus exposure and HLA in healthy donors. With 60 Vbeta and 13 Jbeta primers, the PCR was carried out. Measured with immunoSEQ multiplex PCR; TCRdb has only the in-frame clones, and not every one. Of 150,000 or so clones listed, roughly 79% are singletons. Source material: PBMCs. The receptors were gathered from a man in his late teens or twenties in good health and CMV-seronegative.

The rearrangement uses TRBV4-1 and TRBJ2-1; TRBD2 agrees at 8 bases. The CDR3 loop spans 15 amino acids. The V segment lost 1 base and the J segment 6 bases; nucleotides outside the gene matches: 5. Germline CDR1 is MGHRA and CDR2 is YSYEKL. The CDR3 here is CASSQGTGGVNEQFF. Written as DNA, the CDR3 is TGCGCCAGCAGCCAAGGAACGGGGGGGGTCAATGAGCAGTTCTTC.

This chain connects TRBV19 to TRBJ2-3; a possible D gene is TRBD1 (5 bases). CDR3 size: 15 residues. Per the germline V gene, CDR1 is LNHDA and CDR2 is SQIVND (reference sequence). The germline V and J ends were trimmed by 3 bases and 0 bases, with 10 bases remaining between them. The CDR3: CASSMGPGSTDTQYF. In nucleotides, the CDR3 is TGTGCCAGTAGTATGGGGCCAGGGAGCACAGATACGCAGTATTTT.

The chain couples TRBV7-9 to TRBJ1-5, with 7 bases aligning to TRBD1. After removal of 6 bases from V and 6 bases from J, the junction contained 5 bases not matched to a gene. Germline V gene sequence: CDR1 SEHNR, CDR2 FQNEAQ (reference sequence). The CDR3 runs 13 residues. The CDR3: CASSGQAGQPQHF. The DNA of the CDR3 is TGTGCCAGCAGTGGACAGGCGGGTCAGCCCCAGCATTTT.

DNA for the CDR3: TGTGCCAGCAGCGGCACGGGGGGGGGCACAGATACGCAGTATTTT. Its protein product is CASSGTGGGTDTQYF. The chain carries TRBV9 and TRBJ2-3, with 8 nucleotides matching TRBD2. V dropped 3 bases and J dropped 1; count of bases not matched to a gene: 4. Looked up from germline, CDR1 is SGDLS and CDR2 is YYNGEE. CDR3 length equals 15 residues.

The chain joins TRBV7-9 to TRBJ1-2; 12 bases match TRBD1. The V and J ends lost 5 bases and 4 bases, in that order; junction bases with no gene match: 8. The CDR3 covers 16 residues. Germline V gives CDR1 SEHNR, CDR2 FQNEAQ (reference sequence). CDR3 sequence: CASSPRDRGLSYGYTF. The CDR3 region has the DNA TGTGCCAGCAGCCCAAGGGACAGGGGGCTTAGCTATGGCTACACCTTC.

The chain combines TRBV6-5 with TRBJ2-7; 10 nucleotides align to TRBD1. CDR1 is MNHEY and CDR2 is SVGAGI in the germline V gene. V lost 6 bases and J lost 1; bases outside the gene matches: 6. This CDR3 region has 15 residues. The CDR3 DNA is TGTGCCAGCAGGACCCCGGGACAGGGGTCCTACGAGCAGTACTTC. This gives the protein CASRTPGQGSYEQYF.

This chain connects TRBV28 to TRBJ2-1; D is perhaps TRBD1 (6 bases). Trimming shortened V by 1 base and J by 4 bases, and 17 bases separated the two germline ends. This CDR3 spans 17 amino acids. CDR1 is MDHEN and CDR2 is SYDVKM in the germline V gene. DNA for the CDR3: TGTGCCAGCAGTTTATTTCCGCGGACAGAGATATACAATGAGCAGTTCTTC. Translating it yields CASSLFPRTEIYNEQFF. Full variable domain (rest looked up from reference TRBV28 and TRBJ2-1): DVKVTQSSRYLVKRTGEKVFLECVQDMDHENMFWYRQDPGLGLRLIYFSYDVKMKEKGDIPEGYSVSREKKERFSLILESASTNQTSMYLCASSLFPRTEIYNEQFFGPGTRLTVL.

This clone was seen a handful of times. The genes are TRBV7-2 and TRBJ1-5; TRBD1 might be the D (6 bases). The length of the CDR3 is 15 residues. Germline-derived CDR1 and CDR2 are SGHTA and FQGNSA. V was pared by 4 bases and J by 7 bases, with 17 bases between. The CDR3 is CASSSTRGQGQPQHF. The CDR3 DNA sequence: TGTGCCAGCAGCTCCACCCGGGGACAAGGGCAGCCCCAGCATTTT.